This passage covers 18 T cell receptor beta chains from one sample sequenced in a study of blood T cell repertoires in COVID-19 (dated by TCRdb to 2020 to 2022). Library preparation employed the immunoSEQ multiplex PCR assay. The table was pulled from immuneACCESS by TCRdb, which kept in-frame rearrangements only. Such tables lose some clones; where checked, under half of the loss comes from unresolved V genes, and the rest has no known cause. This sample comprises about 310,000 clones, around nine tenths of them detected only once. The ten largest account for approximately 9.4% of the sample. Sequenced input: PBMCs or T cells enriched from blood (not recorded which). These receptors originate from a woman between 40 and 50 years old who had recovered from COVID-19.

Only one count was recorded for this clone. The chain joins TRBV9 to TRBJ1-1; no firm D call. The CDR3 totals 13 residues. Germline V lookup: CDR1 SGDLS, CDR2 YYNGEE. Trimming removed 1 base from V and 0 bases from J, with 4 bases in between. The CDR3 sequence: CASSVNMNTEAFF. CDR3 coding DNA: TGTGCCAGCAGCGTAAACATGAACACTGAAGCTTTCTTT.

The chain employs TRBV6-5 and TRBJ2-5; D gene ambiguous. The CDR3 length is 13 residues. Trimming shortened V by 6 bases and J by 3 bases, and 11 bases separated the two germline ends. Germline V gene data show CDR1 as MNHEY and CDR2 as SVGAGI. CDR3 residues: CASRIGYKETQYF. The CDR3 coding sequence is TGTGCCAGCAGGATCGGGTATAAAGAGACCCAGTACTTC.

The CDR3 sequence is CASSPIQVYEQYF. The CDR3 DNA reads TGTGCCAGCAGCCCTATACAGGTTTACGAGCAGTACTTC. The V gene is TRBV7-8, the J gene TRBJ2-7, with D maybe TRBD1 (5 bases). Trimming removed 5 bases from V and 4 bases from J, with 12 bases in between. This CDR3 comprises 13 residues. Per germline, CDR1 SGHVS and CDR2 FQNEAQ.

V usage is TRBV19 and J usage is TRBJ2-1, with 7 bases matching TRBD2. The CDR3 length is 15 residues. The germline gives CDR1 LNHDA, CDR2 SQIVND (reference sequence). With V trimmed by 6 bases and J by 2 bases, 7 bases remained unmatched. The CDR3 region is CASRGGSGTYNEQFF. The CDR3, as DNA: TGTGCCAGTAGGGGGGGAAGCGGGACCTACAATGAGCAGTTCTTC.

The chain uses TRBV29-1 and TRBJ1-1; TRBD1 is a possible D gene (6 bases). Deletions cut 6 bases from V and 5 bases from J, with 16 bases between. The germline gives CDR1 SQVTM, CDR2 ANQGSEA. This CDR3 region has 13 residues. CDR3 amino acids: CSVPRGAGTEAFF. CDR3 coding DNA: TGCAGCGTCCCGCGGGGGGCGGGGACTGAAGCTTTCTTT.

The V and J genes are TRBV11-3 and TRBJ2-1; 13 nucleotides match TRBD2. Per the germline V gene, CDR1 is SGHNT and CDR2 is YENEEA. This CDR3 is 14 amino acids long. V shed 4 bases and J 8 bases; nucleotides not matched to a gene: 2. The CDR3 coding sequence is TGTGCCAGCAGCTCACTAGCGGGGGGGTATGAGCAGTTCTTC. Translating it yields CASSSLAGGYEQFF. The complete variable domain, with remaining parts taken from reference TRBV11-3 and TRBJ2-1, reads EAGVVQSPRYKIIEKKQPVAFWCNPISGHNTLYWYLQNLGQGPELLIRYENEEAVDDSQLPKDRFSAERLKGVDSTLKIQPAELGDSAVYLCASSSLAGGYEQFFGPGTRLTVL.

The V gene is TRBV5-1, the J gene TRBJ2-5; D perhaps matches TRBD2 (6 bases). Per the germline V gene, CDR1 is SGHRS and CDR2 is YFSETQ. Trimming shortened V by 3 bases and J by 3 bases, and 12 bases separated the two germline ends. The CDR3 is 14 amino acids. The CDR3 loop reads CASSSEGLKETQYF. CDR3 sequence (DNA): TGCGCCAGCAGCTCCGAGGGACTCAAAGAGACCCAGTACTTC. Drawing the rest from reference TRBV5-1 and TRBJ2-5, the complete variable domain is KAGVTQTPRYLIKTRGQQVTLSCSPISGHRSVSWYQQTPGQGLQFLFEYFSETQRNKGNFPGRFSGRQFSNSRSEMNVSTLELGDSALYLCASSSEGLKETQYFGPGTRLLVL.

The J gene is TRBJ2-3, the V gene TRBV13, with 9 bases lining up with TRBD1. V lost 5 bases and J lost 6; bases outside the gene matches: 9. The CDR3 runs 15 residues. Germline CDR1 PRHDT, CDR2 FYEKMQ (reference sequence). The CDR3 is CASSLSDRGGDTQYF. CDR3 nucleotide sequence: TGTGCCAGCAGCCTCAGCGACAGGGGGGGCGATACGCAGTATTTT.

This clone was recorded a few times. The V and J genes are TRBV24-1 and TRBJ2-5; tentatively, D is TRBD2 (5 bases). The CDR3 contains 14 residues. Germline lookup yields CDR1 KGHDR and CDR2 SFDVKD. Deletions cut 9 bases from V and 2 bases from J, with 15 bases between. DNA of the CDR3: TGTGCCACCCAACCATCGGGAACTCAAGAGACCCAGTACTTC. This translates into CATQPSGTQETQYF.

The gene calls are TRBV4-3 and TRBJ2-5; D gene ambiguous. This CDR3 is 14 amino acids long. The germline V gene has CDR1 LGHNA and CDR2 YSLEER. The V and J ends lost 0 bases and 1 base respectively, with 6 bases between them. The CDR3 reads CASSQDLAQETQYF. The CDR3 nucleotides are TGCGCCAGCAGCCAAGATTTAGCCCAAGAGACCCAGTACTTC.

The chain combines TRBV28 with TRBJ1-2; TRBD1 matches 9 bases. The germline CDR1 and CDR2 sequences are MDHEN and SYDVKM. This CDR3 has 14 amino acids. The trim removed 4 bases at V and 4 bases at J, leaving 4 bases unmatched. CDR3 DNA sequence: TGTGCCAGCAGTTCGGGACAGGGCCTCTATGGCTACACCTTC. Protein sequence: CASSSGQGLYGYTF.

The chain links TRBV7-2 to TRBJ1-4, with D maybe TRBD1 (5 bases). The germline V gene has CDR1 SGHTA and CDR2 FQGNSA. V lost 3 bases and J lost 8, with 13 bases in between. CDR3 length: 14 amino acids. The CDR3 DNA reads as TGTGCCAGCAGCTTCGGCAGGGTGGACGAAAAACTGTTTTTT. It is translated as CASSFGRVDEKLFF.

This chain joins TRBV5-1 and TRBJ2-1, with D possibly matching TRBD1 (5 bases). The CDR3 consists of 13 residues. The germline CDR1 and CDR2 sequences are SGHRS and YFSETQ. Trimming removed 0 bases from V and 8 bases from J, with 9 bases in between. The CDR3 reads CASSLESRDEQFF. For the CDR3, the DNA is TGCGCCAGCAGCTTGGAATCCAGGGATGAGCAGTTCTTC.

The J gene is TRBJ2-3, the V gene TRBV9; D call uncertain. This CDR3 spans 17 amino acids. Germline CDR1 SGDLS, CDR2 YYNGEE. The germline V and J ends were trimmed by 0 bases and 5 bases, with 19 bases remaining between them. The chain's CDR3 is CASSVEEEPLGGDTQYF. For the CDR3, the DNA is TGTGCCAGCAGCGTAGAAGAGGAGCCCCTTGGCGGAGATACGCAGTATTTT.

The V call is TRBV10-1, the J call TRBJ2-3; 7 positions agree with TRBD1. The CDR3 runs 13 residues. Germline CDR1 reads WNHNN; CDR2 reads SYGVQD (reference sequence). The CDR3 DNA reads TGCGCGACAGGGACCCCCGTGGGAGATACGCAGTATTTT. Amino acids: CATGTPVGDTQYF.

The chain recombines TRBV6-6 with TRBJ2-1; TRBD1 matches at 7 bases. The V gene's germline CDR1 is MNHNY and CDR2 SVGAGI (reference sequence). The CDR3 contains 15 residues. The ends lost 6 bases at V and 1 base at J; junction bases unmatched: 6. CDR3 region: CASSPGQESYNEQFF. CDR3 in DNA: TGTGCCAGCAGCCCCGGACAGGAGTCCTACAATGAGCAGTTCTTC.

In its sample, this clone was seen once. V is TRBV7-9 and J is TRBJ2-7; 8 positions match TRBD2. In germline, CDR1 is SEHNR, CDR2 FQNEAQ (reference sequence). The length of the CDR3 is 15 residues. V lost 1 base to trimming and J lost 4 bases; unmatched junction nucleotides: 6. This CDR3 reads CASSLDGLAGYEQYF. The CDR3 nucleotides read TGTGCCAGCAGCTTAGATGGCCTAGCGGGTTACGAGCAGTACTTC.

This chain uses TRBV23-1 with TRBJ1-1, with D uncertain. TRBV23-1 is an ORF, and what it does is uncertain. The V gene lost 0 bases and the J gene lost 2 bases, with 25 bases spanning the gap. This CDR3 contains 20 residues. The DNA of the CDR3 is TGCGCCAGCAGTCAATCCACCGGGAAAGACCACGACTCCCTAAACACTGAAGCTTTCTTT. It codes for CASSQSTGKDHDSLNTEAFF.